This T cell receptor beta chain was documented in a study of CD8+ T cells in alopecia areata. V trimming: 5 bases; J trimming: 8 bases; junction bases outside the gene matches: 9. The germline V gene has CDR1 SEHNR and CDR2 FQNEAQ (reference sequence). The CDR3 sequence is 15 residues long. Treatment: oral pan-JAK inhibitor, 5-10 mg twice daily. RNA, once extracted, was reverse transcribed into cDNA for use as the sequencing template. Profiling relied on immunoSEQ multiplex PCR, and the TCRdb table lists in-frame clones only, not all of them. The data show fewer than 200,000 clones, with around 60% seen just once and 13% to 15% held by the top ten.

This receptor was taken from a human donor with alopecia areata. Here the sequenced sample was CD4+ T cells sorted from blood, taken at week 24, from a patient treated with tofacitinib. The rearrangement links TRBV7-9 to TRBJ1-4; the match to TRBD1 covers 9 bases. For the CDR3, the DNA is TGTGCCAGCAGCGTTCAGCCGGGACAGGGAGAAAAACTGTTTTTT. Translated: CASSVQPGQGEKLFF.